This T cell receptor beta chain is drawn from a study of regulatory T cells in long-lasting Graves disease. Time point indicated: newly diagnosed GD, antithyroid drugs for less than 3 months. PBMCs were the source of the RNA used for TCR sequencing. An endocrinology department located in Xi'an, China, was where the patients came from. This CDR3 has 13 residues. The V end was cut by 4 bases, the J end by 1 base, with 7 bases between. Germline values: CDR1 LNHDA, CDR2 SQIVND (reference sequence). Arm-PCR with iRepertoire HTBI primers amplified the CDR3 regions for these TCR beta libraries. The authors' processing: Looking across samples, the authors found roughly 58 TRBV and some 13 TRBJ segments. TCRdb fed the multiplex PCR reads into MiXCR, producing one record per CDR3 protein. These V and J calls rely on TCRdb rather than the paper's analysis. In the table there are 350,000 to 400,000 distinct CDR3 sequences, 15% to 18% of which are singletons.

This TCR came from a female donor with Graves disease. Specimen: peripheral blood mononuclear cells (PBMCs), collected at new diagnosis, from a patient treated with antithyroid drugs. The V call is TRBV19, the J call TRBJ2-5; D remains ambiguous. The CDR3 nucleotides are TGTGCCAGTAGTAGAGTCAGCCAAGAGACCCAGTACTTC. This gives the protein CASSRVSQETQYF.